This T cell receptor beta chain was identified during a study of T cell responses to AZD1222 COVID-19 vaccine. Using immunoSEQ multiplex PCR, the repertoire was profiled, and TCRdb retains in-frame clones only, with some absent. The profile covers more than 50,000 clones, with 70% to 90% appearing a single time and roughly 1.9% taken by the ten largest. V was pared by 0 bases and J by 7 bases, with 4 bases between. The germline gives CDR1 ENHRY, CDR2 SYGVKD. The CDR3 has 12 amino acids. For this clone: Its antigen is still unknown.

Overall study results and limits: The study sampled repertoires only after the peak T cell response.

The TCR comes from an adult in good health. This rearrangement joins TRBV10-3 to TRBJ2-1; no clear D. The sample in question was peripheral blood, obtained on day 0 of AZD1222 vaccination. The CDR3 sequence is CAISESRNEQFF. For the CDR3, the DNA is TGTGCCATCAGTGAGTCTAGGAATGAGCAGTTCTTC.